This TCR beta chain was profiled in a study of breast tumors, draining lymph nodes, adjacent tissues. In this sample, this clonotype turned up many times. MiXCR, run by TCRdb on the multiplex PCR reads, gives a single entry per CDR3 protein. The table has about 53,000 distinct CDR3 sequences, 42% seen once. The CDR3 extends over 15 amino acids. V shed 3 bases and J shed 0 bases, with 8 bases lying between them. Looked up from germline, CDR1 is SGHNT and CDR2 is YENEEA. The chain joins TRBV11-3 to TRBJ2-2; tentative D call: TRBD2 (5 bases). Sequencing input: breast tumor tissue. The clonotype was recovered from a female donor with breast cancer. Some clones in this sample may be carry-over from other donors' samples. In nucleotides, the CDR3 is TGTGCCAGCAGCTTGGAGGACGCGAACACCGGGGAGCTGTTTTTT. It is translated as CASSLEDANTGELFF.